This TCR beta chain appears in the sequencing data of a study of a mutant IDH1 vaccine in newly diagnosed glioma. As for the study in general: Standard pretreatment was either radiotherapy, temozolomide, or, for most, radiochemotherapy with temozolomide. Study-level findings and limits: Shifts in the top peripheral T cell clonotypes seemed unrelated to pseudoprogression.

The V end lost 7 bases, the J end lost 3 bases, and 15 bases lay between the germline ends. The germline V gene encodes CDR1 GTSNPN and CDR2 SVGIG (reference sequence). The CDR3 contains 14 residues. This clone showed up just a few times. The antigen is undetermined. Documented time point: baseline, week 1 (first vaccination visit). Treatment reported: pre-vaccination baseline after standard-of-care therapy. Astrocytomas that were new, WHO grade 3 or 4, IDH1-mutant and ATRX-lost were present in the donors. The data were produced by immunoSEQ multiplex PCR, yet TCRdb's version contains in-frame clones alone and is incomplete. The sample yields fewer than 100,000 clones, over 85% seen once.

The chain links TRBV30 to TRBJ1-4; tentatively, D is TRBD1 (6 bases). The TCR comes from a woman aged 50 to 60 with glioma. The sample in question was PBMCs, obtained from a glioma patient treated with radiotherapy, temozolomide or both. CDR3 sequence: CASSRGGSNEKLFF. The CDR3 DNA sequence: TGTGCCTCCTCTCGTGGGGGCTCTAATGAAAAACTGTTTTTT.